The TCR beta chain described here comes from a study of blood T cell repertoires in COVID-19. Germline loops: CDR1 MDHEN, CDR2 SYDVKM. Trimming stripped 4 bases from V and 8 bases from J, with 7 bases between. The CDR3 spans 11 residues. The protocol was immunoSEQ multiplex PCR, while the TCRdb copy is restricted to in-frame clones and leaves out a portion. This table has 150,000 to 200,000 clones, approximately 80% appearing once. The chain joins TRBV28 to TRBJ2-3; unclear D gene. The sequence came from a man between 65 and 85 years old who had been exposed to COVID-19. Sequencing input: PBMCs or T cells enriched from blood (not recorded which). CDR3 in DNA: TGTGCCAGCAGTTCTTCTACTACGCAGTATTTT. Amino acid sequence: CASSSSTTQYF.